Shown below are 9 T cell receptor beta chains from a single sample sequenced in a study of CD8 T cells in ankylosing spondylitis. Study findings and constraints: Blood from ankylosing spondylitis patients appeared to carry a characteristic roughly 8-variant TCR beta motif.

TCRdb called the 5' RACE reads again in MiXCR, with one record for every CDR3 protein. The sample holds 400,000 or so distinct CDR3 sequences, roughly 25% seen once. No antigen has been identified for these receptors. The sequencing sample was made of blood, either unsorted or a sorted T cell fraction (not recorded which). The receptors originated from a male donor with ankylosing spondylitis.

This clonotype was counted a few times. V usage is TRBV12-3 or TRBV12-4 and J usage is TRBJ1-1; a possible D gene is TRBD1 (6 bases). The CDR3 has 11 residues. V lost 8 bases and J 4 bases, leaving 8 bases between the germline ends. CDR3 coding DNA: TGTGCCAGCGGGGGCCGCACTGAAGCTTTCTTT. Its translation: CASGGRTEAFF.

The gene calls are TRBV20-1 and TRBJ1-5; no definite D call. V was trimmed by 4 bases and J by 2 bases, leaving 15 bases between them. CDR3 length: 15 amino acids. CDR1 and CDR2 (germline): DFQATT, SNEGSKA (reference sequence). CDR3 nucleotides: TGCAGTGCTACACAAGAAATTGCGGGCAATCAGCCCCAGCATTTT. Amino acids: CSATQEIAGNQPQHF.

This clonotype was observed a handful of times. The CDR3 coding sequence is TGTGCCAGCAGTCCACGACAGGGGGGCTACGAGCAGTACGTC. It yields the protein CASSPRQGGYEQYV. The chain employs TRBV27 and TRBJ2-7, with TRBD1 matching 9 bases. Germline values: CDR1 MNHEY, CDR2 SMNVEV (reference sequence). CDR3 size: 14 residues. Unmatched junction bases numbered 5, after V lost 5 bases and J lost 3 bases.

The gene calls are TRBV12-3 or TRBV12-4 and TRBJ1-5; TRBD1 matches 10 bases. V trimming: 10 bases; J trimming: 7 bases; junction bases outside the gene matches: 7. This CDR3 region has 13 residues. In DNA, the CDR3 is TGTGCCACCCGACAGGGGGCAAAGCAGCCCCAGCATTTT. Translation gives CATRQGAKQPQHF.

In this sample, this clonotype turned up many times. This chain joins TRBV12-3 or TRBV12-4 and TRBJ2-5; D perhaps matches TRBD2 (5 bases). The V end was cut by 5 bases, the J end by 5 bases, with 15 bases between. This CDR3 region has 14 residues. The CDR3 DNA reads as TGTGCCAGCAGTCACTCCGGGGTGAGGGAGACCCAGTACTTC. It codes for CASSHSGVRETQYF.

This chain uses TRBV11-2 with TRBJ2-5; perhaps TRBD2 as D (5 bases). Trimming removed 2 bases at V and 9 bases at J, with 16 bases between. The CDR3 covers 14 residues. Germline V CDR1 and CDR2: SGHAT, FQNNGV. As DNA, the CDR3 is TGTGCCAGCAGCTTAACTAGACCGACGGCGGCCCAGTACTTC. This encodes CASSLTRPTAAQYF.

The V and J genes are TRBV20-1 and TRBJ2-5, with a weak D call TRBD2 (6 bases). V was shortened by 7 bases and J by 0 bases, with 15 bases between the two germline ends. Germline CDR1 and CDR2: DFQATT and SNEGSKA (reference sequence). This CDR3 spans 14 amino acids. This chain's CDR3 is CSVKYGTYQETQYF. The CDR3 DNA reads as TGCAGTGTTAAGTACGGGACTTACCAAGAGACCCAGTACTTC.

This clonotype was counted a few times. This chain uses TRBV27 with TRBJ2-2; unclear D gene. V gave up 4 bases and J gave up 7 bases, with 10 bases separating them. The CDR3 length is 13 residues. The germline V gene encodes CDR1 MNHEY and CDR2 SMNVEV (reference sequence). CDR3 nucleotides: TGTGCCAGCAGTTCATGGCGGTTCGGGGAGCTGTTTTTT. It codes for CASSSWRFGELFF.

The chain carries TRBV5-1 and TRBJ2-6, with 9 bases matching TRBD2. V shed 8 bases, J shed 2 bases, and the junction held 8 bases outside the gene matches. The length of the CDR3 is 16 residues. Per germline, CDR1 SGHRS and CDR2 YFSETQ. The CDR3 loop is CASASGTPPGANVLTF. CDR3 DNA: TGCGCCAGTGCTAGCGGGACCCCCCCTGGGGCCAACGTCCTGACTTTC.